The 17 T cell receptor beta chains presented below share a single source sample, sequenced in a study of CD8 T cells in Susac syndrome. After extraction with the RNeasy kit, about 0.5 to 1 ug of the RNA was reverse transcribed using random hexamers. TCRdb analysed the immunoSEQ multiplex PCR reads with MiXCR anew, one entry per CDR3 protein. The table shows fewer than 200,000 distinct CDR3 sequences, with roughly 94% occurring only once. Sample: CD4+ T cells from PBMCs. Receptors originate from a human donor with Susac syndrome.

This chain connects TRBV3-1 to TRBJ2-7; 7 bases map to TRBD1. Germline V gene sequence: CDR1 LGHDT, CDR2 YNNKEL (reference sequence). This CDR3 has 13 residues. The trim removed 3 bases at V and 5 bases at J, leaving 4 bases unmatched. This CDR3 reads CASSHTGVHEQYF. The CDR3 DNA sequence: TGTGCCAGCAGCCATACAGGGGTCCACGAGCAGTACTTC.

The chain has TRBV9 and TRBJ2-3; D ambiguous. The CDR3 has 14 amino acids. Looked up from germline, CDR1 is SGDLS and CDR2 is YYNGEE. Trimming took 0 bases from V and 4 from J, leaving 9 bases between them. The CDR3 region has the DNA TGTGCCAGCAGCGTAGACCTGGGCGCAGATACGCAGTATTTT. Residues: CASSVDLGADTQYF.

In its sample, this clonotype was seen once. At one end the junction does not follow the germline gene, possibly because of a read error. The chain is built from TRBV29-1 and TRBJ2-1; maybe TRBD1 (6 bases). CDR1 and CDR2 from the germline V gene are SQVTM and ANQGSEA. This CDR3 contains 18 residues. CDR3 amino acids: CSVGGNLVTPDSYNERFF. CDR3 coding DNA: TGCAGCGTTGGGGGAAACCTCGTTACACCGGACAGTTACAATGAGCGGTTCTTC.

This sequence joins TRBV29-1 and TRBJ1-1; D is unclear. Germline V gene sequence: CDR1 SQVTM, CDR2 ANQGSEA. This CDR3 region has 11 residues. CDR3 nucleotide sequence: TGCAAAGTCCGCGCCCTCAGTGAAGCTTTCTTT. This gives the protein CKVRALSEAFF.

This chain joins TRBV29-1 and TRBJ2-3, with 10 bases lining up with TRBD2. The junction had 11 bases not matched to a gene; V was cut back by 7 bases and J by 4 bases. The CDR3 length is 15 residues. Germline V gives CDR1 SQVTM, CDR2 ANQGSEA. The CDR3 loop is CSGQGSGGRADTQYF. CDR3 in DNA: TGCAGCGGGCAGGGTAGCGGGGGGCGGGCAGATACGCAGTATTTT.

The V call is TRBV7-2, the J call TRBJ1-2; TRBD1 might be the D (5 bases). The CDR3 runs to 14 residues. The germline V and J ends were trimmed by 1 base and 5 bases, with 11 bases remaining between them. Germline V gene sequence: CDR1 SGHTA, CDR2 FQGNSA. CDR3 protein: CASSLGVDSYGYTF. The CDR3 DNA follows: TGTGCCAGCAGCTTAGGGGTCGACAGTTATGGCTACACCTTC.

The J gene is TRBJ1-2, the V gene TRBV18; D gene unclear. This CDR3 region has 14 residues. The V and J ends lost 1 base and 2 bases respectively, with 8 bases between them. Germline CDR1 KGHSH, CDR2 LQKENI. In nucleotides, the CDR3 is TGTGCCAGCTCACCACAAGATCTAAACTATGGCTACACCTTC. Protein product: CASSPQDLNYGYTF.

The CDR3, as DNA: TGTGCCACCAGCAGAGGACGACAAATTCGAGAGACCCAGTACTTC. It is translated as CATSRGRQIRETQYF. The chain couples TRBV15 to TRBJ2-5; the D is unclear. V gave up 1 base and J gave up 4 bases, with 13 bases separating them. The CDR3 has 15 amino acids. Germline CDR1 reads LNHNV; CDR2 reads YYDKDF (reference sequence).

The chain uses TRBV20-1 and TRBJ2-3, with 10 bases that match TRBD1. Looked up from germline, CDR1 is DFQATT and CDR2 is SNEGSKA (reference sequence). The CDR3 runs to 14 residues. V lost 3 bases to trimming and J lost 1 base; unmatched junction nucleotides: 1. The CDR3 sequence: CSASGTGGTDTQYF. The CDR3 coding sequence is TGCAGTGCTAGTGGGACAGGGGGCACAGATACGCAGTATTTT.

The genes are TRBV20-1 and TRBJ2-3; TRBD2 aligns across 10 bases. Germline V gives CDR1 DFQATT, CDR2 SNEGSKA (reference sequence). The J segment lost 1 base and the V segment lost 6 bases, leaving 7 bases of the junction unmatched. CDR3 length: 15 residues. The DNA for the CDR3 is TGCAGTGCAACTAGCGGGGATATTGGCACAGATACGCAGTATTTT. This gives the protein CSATSGDIGTDTQYF.

The chain links TRBV3-1 to TRBJ1-2; D call uncertain. The CDR3 is 12 residues long. The ends were cut back, 3 bases at V and 7 bases at J, with 9 bases in the middle. Germline V gene data show CDR1 as LGHDT and CDR2 as YNNKEL (reference sequence). CDR3 residues: CASSQQEFGYTF. For the CDR3, the DNA is TGTGCCAGCAGCCAGCAGGAGTTTGGCTACACCTTC.

Here the CDR3 reads CASSSPGTSGEQYF. The CDR3 DNA sequence: TGTGCCAGTAGTAGCCCCGGGACTAGCGGGGAACAGTATTTT. V is TRBV19 and J is TRBJ2-3; 13 bases are a match to TRBD2. The CDR3 totals 14 residues. CDR1 and CDR2 from the germline V gene are LNHDA and SQIVND (reference sequence). V lost 4 bases and J lost 12; bases outside the gene matches: 7.

V and J are TRBV5-6 and TRBJ1-2, with D perhaps TRBD1 (6 bases). CDR1 SGHDT and CDR2 YYEEEE come from the germline V gene. Trimming shortened V by 0 bases and J by 8 bases, and 14 bases separated the two germline ends. The CDR3 loop spans 14 amino acids. CDR3 amino acids: CASSLAGGLWGYTF. The CDR3, as DNA: TGTGCCAGCAGCTTGGCGGGGGGCCTTTGGGGCTACACCTTC.

The CDR3 sequence is CASSLSGNPGSPLHF. The CDR3 DNA reads as TGTGCCAGCAGTTTATCGGGAAACCCGGGCTCACCCCTCCACTTT. The rearrangement uses TRBV12-3 or TRBV12-4 and TRBJ1-6, with D uncertain. Trimming removed 2 bases from V and 10 bases from J, with 15 bases in between. This CDR3 has 15 amino acids.

The chain has TRBV4-3 and TRBJ2-5; 15 nucleotides line up with TRBD2. J was trimmed by 5 bases and V by 4 bases; bases with no gene match: 11. This CDR3 is 18 amino acids long. Looked up from germline, CDR1 is LGHNA and CDR2 is YSLEER. This CDR3 reads CASSRGLAGGPSEETQYF. The CDR3 nucleotides are TGCGCCAGCAGCCGAGGACTAGCGGGGGGGCCCAGTGAGGAGACCCAGTACTTC.

A single count supports this clonotype. The chain uses TRBV5-1 and TRBJ1-1; TRBD1 matches at 9 bases. With V trimmed by 4 bases and J by 3 bases, 19 bases remained unmatched. This CDR3 is built from 19 residues. Germline CDR1 and CDR2: SGHRS and YFSETQ. In DNA form, the CDR3 reads TGCGCCAGCAGCCCCGGGACAGGGAAGAGTTTCACCTCGGACACTGAAGCTTTCTTT. It specifies CASSPGTGKSFTSDTEAFF.

A single count supports this clonotype. The V and J genes are TRBV5-8 and TRBJ2-4; no clear D. Germline loops: CDR1 SGHTS, CDR2 YDEGEE. Trimming removed 4 bases from V and 0 bases from J, with 11 bases in between. The CDR3 covers 15 residues. The CDR3 reads CASSPGNLAKNIQYF. The CDR3 coding sequence is TGTGCCAGCAGCCCCGGCAACCTAGCCAAAAACATTCAGTACTTC.